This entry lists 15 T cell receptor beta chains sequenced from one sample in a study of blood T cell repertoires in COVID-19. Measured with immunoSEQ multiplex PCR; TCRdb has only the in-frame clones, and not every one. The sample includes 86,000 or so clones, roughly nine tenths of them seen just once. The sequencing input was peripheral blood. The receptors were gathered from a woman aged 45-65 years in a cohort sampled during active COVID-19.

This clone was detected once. Here the CDR3 DNA reads TGCGCCAGCAGTGTGGGACACGGAACAAATGAAAAACTGTTTTTT. Residues: CASSVGHGTNEKLFF. The chain employs TRBV5-1 and TRBJ1-4; D may be TRBD1 (6 bases). The V end lost 5 bases, the J end lost 5 bases, and 16 bases lay between the germline ends. Germline V CDR1 and CDR2: SGHRS, YFSETQ. This CDR3 has 15 amino acids.

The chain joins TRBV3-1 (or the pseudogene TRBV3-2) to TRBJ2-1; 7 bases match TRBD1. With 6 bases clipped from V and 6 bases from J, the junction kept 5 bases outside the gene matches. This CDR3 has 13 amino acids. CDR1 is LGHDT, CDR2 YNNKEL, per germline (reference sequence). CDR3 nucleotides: TGTGCCAGCAGTCGGTGGGACAGCAATGAGCAGTTCTTC. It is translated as CASSRWDSNEQFF.

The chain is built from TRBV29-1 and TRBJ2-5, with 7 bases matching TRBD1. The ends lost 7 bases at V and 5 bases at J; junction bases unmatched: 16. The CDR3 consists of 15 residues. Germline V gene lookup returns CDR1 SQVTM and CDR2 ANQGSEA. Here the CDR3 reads CSARQTNRGVETQYF. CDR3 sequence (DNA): TGCAGCGCACGCCAAACTAACAGGGGTGTGGAGACCCAGTACTTC.

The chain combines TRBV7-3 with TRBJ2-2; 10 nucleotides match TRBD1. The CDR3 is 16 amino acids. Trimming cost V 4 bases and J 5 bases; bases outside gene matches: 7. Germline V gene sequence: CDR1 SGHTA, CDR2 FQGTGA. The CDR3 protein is CASSSRTGGSTGELFF. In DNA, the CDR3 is TGTGCCAGCAGCTCCCGGACAGGGGGATCGACCGGGGAGCTGTTTTTT. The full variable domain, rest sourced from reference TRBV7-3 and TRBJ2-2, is GAGVSQTPSNKVTEKGKYVELRCDPISGHTALYWYRQSLGQGPEFLIYFQGTGAADDSGLPNDRFFAVRPEGSVSTLKIQRTERGDSAVYLCASSSRTGGSTGELFFGEGSRLTVL.

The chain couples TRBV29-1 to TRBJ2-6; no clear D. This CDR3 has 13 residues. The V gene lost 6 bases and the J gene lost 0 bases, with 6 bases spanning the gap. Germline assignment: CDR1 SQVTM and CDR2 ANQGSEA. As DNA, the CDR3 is TGCAGCGTACAGATCTCTGGGGCCAACGTCCTGACTTTC. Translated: CSVQISGANVLTF.

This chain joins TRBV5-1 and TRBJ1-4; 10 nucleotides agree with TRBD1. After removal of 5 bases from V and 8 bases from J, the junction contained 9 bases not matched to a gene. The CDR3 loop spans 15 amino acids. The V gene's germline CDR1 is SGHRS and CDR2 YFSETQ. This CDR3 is CASRDGTGAGEKLFF. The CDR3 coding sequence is TGCGCCAGCAGGGACGGGACAGGGGCAGGGGAAAAACTGTTTTTT.

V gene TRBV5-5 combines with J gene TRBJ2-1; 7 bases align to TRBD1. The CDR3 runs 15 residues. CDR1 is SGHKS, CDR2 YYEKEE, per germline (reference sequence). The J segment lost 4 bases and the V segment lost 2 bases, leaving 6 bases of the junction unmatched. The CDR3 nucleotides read TGTGCCAGCAGCTTCGAGGACAGGAGTTACAATGAGCAGTTCTTC. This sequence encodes CASSFEDRSYNEQFF.

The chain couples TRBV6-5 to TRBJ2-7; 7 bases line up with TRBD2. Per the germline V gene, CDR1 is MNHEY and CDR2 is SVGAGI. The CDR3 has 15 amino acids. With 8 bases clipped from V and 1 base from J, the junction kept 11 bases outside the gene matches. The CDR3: CASGNAGDSSYEQYF. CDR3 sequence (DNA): TGTGCCAGCGGGAATGCGGGGGATAGTTCCTACGAGCAGTACTTC.

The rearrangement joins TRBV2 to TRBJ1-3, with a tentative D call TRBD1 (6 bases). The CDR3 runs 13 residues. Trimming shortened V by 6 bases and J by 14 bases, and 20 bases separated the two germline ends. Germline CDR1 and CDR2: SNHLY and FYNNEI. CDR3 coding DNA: TGTGCCAGCAGCCCCGTCGGGGGGGCGCTCCTATATTTT. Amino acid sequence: CASSPVGGALLYF.

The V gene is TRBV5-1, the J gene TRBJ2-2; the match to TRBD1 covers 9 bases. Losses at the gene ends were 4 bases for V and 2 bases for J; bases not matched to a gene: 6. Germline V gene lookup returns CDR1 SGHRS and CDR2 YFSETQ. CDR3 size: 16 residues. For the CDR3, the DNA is TGCGCCAGCAGCCCAGCGGGACAGGGAAACACCGGGGAGCTGTTTTTT. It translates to CASSPAGQGNTGELFF.

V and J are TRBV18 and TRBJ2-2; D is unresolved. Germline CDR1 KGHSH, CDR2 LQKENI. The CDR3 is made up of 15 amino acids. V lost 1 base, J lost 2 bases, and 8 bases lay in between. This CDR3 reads CASSPQRTNTGELFF. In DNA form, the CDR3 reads TGTGCCAGCTCACCACAGCGAACTAACACCGGGGAGCTGTTTTTT.

The CDR3 coding sequence is TGTGCCATCAGTGAGTCACAGTCCCAAGAAAAACTGTTTTTT. Its translation: CAISESQSQEKLFF. The V and J genes are TRBV10-3 and TRBJ1-4, with unresolved D. V gave up 0 bases and J gave up 8 bases, with 10 bases separating them. This CDR3 has 14 residues. Germline CDR1 ENHRY, CDR2 SYGVKD.

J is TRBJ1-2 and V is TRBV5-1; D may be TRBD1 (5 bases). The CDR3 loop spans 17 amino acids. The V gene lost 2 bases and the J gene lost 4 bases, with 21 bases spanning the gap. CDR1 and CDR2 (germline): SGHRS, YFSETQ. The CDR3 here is CASSLTGGTDSPYGYTF. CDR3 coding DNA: TGCGCCAGCAGCTTAACGGGCGGCACAGACAGTCCCTATGGCTACACCTTC.

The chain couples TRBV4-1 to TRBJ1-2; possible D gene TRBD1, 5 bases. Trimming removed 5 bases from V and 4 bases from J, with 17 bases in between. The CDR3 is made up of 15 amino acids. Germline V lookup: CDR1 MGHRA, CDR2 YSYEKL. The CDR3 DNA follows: TGCGCCAGCAGCGAGCCATCCGGGACTCCCTATGGCTACACCTTC. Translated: CASSEPSGTPYGYTF.

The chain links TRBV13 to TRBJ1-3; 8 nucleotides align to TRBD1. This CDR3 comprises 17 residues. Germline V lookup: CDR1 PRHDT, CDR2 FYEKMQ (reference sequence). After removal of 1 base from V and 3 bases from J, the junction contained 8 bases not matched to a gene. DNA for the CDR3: TGTGCCAGCAGCTTAGTTCGCAGGGGGCGAGATGGAAACACCATATATTTT. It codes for CASSLVRRGRDGNTIYF.